This is a list of T cell receptor beta chains from one sample in a study of cytomegalovirus exposure and HLA in healthy donors. Profiled with immunoSEQ multiplex PCR; TCRdb holds only in-frame clones, not every one. This sample has approximately 100,000 clones, with around 80% found just once. The specimen sequenced was PBMCs. The source of these receptors is a woman younger than 35 in good health and CMV-seropositive. CDR3s include the opening cysteine and the closing phenylalanine or tryptophan. The D gene is left open where the match is weak. Clone size is stated in some rows and not others, as once, few, many or a class when expanded.

cdr3_aa cdr3_nt clone_size j_call v_call d_call
CASTKTGSGYTF TGTGCCAGCACAAAGACAGGGTCTGGCTACACCTTC - TRBJ1-2 TRBV5-6 TRBD1
CASMGAGRVEQYF TGTGCCAGCATGGGGGCAGGGCGAGTGGAGCAGTACTTC - TRBJ2-7 TRBV2 -
CASMGGYEQYF TGTGCCAGCATGGGAGGCTACGAGCAGTACTTC few TRBJ2-7 TRBV2 -
CASSPQGTGGFFGYTF TGCGCCAGCAGCCCACAAGGGACAGGGGGTTTTTTTGGCTACACCTTC - TRBJ1-2 TRBV4-1 TRBD1
CASSLTRVGEKLFF TGTGCCAGCAGTTTAACCAGGGTGGGGGAAAAACTGTTTTTT - TRBJ1-4 TRBV27 -
CASSLGQDNQPQHF TGCGCCAGCAGCCTAGGACAGGATAATCAGCCCCAGCATTTT few TRBJ1-5 TRBV5-1 TRBD1
CAISESGASGSQETQYF TGTGCCATCAGTGAGTCGGGCGCTAGCGGGAGTCAAGAGACCCAGTACTTC few TRBJ2-5 TRBV10-3 TRBD2
CASSGYSGSSYNEQFF TGTGCCAGCAGCGGATATAGCGGGAGCTCCTACAATGAGCAGTTCTTC - TRBJ2-1 TRBV9 TRBD2
CASSRQGFSTEAFF TGTGCCAGCAGTCGACAGGGTTTTTCCACTGAAGCTTTCTTT - TRBJ1-1 TRBV28 TRBD1
CASSSLAGVGEQFF TGTGCCAGCAGTTCACTAGCGGGAGTGGGGGAGCAGTTCTTC - TRBJ2-1 TRBV28 TRBD2
CASRPTGTDYEQYF TGTGCCAGCAGACCTACGGGAACTGACTACGAGCAGTACTTC - TRBJ2-7 TRBV28 -
CASSIRANEKLFF TGTGCCAGCAGCATACGGGCTAATGAAAAACTGTTTTTT - TRBJ1-4 TRBV14 -
CASSLTLAGGNYEQYF TGTGCCAGCAGTTTAACTCTAGCGGGAGGGAACTACGAGCAGTACTTC few TRBJ2-7 TRBV27 TRBD2
CASSRDRYYGYTF TGTGCCAGCAGCCGGGACAGGTACTATGGCTACACCTTC - TRBJ1-2 TRBV27 TRBD1
CAWNREETQYF TGTGCCTGGAACCGGGAAGAGACCCAGTACTTC - TRBJ2-5 TRBV30 -
CASSWVIGLAGKETQYF TGTGCCAGCAGTTGGGTAATCGGACTAGCGGGAAAAGAGACCCAGTACTTC - TRBJ2-5 TRBV28 TRBD2
CASSFLPGGTTDTQYF TGCGCCAGCAGCTTTTTGCCGGGAGGGACTACAGATACGCAGTATTTT once TRBJ2-3 TRBV5-1 TRBD2
CATGTSGRSAGELFF TGTGCCACCGGGACTAGCGGGAGATCTGCCGGGGAGCTGTTTTTT - TRBJ2-2 TRBV6-5 TRBD2
CASSAGQGSGNTIYF TGTGCCAGCAGTGCGGGACAGGGTTCTGGAAACACCATATATTTT once TRBJ1-3 TRBV2 TRBD1
CASSLEWAGGGETQYF TGTGCCAGCAGCTTGGAATGGGCAGGGGGCGGCGAGACCCAGTACTTC - TRBJ2-5 TRBV5-6 TRBD1
CASSLGGANEKLFF TGTGCCAGCAGCTTGGGCGGGGCTAATGAAAAACTGTTTTTT few TRBJ1-4 TRBV7-9 -
CASRGPQGDEQYF TGTGCCAGCAGGGGGCCACAGGGCGACGAGCAGTACTTC - TRBJ2-7 TRBV6-1 -
CATSRRETQYF TGTGCCACCAGCAGACGAGAGACCCAGTACTTC - TRBJ2-5 TRBV15 -